The entry below describes one T cell receptor (beta chain). The sample is drawn from a study of identical twins. One entry per CDR3 protein results from TCRdb running MiXCR on the 5' RACE reads. The repertoire has about 470,000 distinct CDR3 sequences, roughly 26% of them found once; the top ten carry about 3%. Trimming removed 5 bases from V and 1 base from J; junction bases left unmatched: 5. Germline V gene sequence: CDR1 DFQATT, CDR2 SNEGSKA (reference sequence). CDR3 length equals 14 residues. The same data also went into a second study, on T cells expressing NK-cell markers.

This chain joins TRBV20-1 and TRBJ1-1; the match to TRBD1 covers 9 bases. Sequencing was carried out using CD4+ T cells sorted from blood. This TCR derives from a woman under 30 in good health. The CDR3 sequence is CSAPRTGANTEAFF. The CDR3 nucleotides read TGCAGTGCTCCACGGACAGGGGCGAACACTGAAGCTTTCTTT.